This T cell receptor (beta chain) was identified in a study of T cells in Graves' hyperthyroidism and ophthalmopathy. Whole-study findings and limits: A model built on 13 V-J features separated ophthalmopathy from stable hyperthyroidism. The majority of expanded thyroid clonotypes above 0.001 also appeared in blood.

This clonotype was counted ten times or more. Antigen unknown. Using RNA transcripts as the source, TCR beta CDR3 regions were amplified. The TCR CDR3 first-round RT-PCR relied on the HTBI primer set. TCRdb redid the calling of the multiplex PCR reads with MiXCR, one entry per CDR3 protein. The repertoire holds 450,000 to 700,000 distinct CDR3 sequences, around 42% seen once, with over 15% in the top ten. Germline V gene data show CDR1 as SGDLS and CDR2 as YYNGEE. V was trimmed by 1 base and J by 2 bases, leaving 12 bases between them. CDR3 length: 16 amino acids. It was uncontrolled infection, other autoimmune disease, pregnancy or lactation that excluded patients.

What was sequenced was peripheral blood or thyroid tissue (not recorded which). The chain recombines TRBV9 with TRBJ2-2, with D tentatively TRBD2 (6 bases). The clonotype comes from an adult woman with Graves' disease, either hyperthyroidism or ophthalmopathy (not recorded which). The CDR3, as DNA: TGTGCCAGCAGCGTAAGCCTAGCGTCCAACACCGGGGAGCTGTTTTTT. Translating it yields CASSVSLASNTGELFF. The variable domain in full, with the rest retrieved from reference TRBV9 and TRBJ2-2, is DSGVTQTPKHLITATGQRVTLRCSPRSGDLSVYWYQQSLDQGLQFLIQYYNGEERAKGNILERFSAQQFPDLHSELNLSSLELGDSALYFCASSVSLASNTGELFFGEGSRLTVL.